One and the same sample provided the 2 T cell receptor beta chains below, sequenced in a study of CD8+ T cells in alopecia areata (dated by TCRdb to 2016 to 2018). From alopecia areata patients, peripheral blood was collected along with lesional scalp punch biopsies. The library was generated by the immunoSEQ multiplex PCR assay. For TCR sequencing, RNA was extracted from every sample and reverse transcribed into cDNA to serve as template. TCRdb provides this immuneACCESS table in a form limited to in-frame rearrangements. Some clones are lacking; in checked studies, under half of them reflect an unresolved V gene, and why the rest are absent is not known. The sample table shows approximately 11,000 clones, and about 59% are seen once. 13% to 15% of the sample goes to the ten largest clones. The sequenced material came from skin. All receptors come from a human donor with alopecia areata.

This clone was counted only a few times. J is TRBJ2-7 and V is TRBV23-1; D is undetermined. TRBV23-1 is identified as an open reading frame with a role that is uncertain. Trimming removed 0 bases at V and 0 bases at J, with 9 bases between. The CDR3 totals 15 residues. CDR3 sequence reads: CASSQSVGFSYEQYF. The CDR3 nucleotides are TGCGCCAGCAGTCAATCTGTCGGGTTCTCCTACGAGCAGTACTTC.

The chain links TRBV21-1 to TRBJ1-3. TRBV21-1 counts as a pseudogene. The length of the CDR3 is 15 residues. The CDR3 region has the DNA TGTGCCAGCAGCAATTGGAGGGGACGAGGAAACACCATATATTTT. It specifies CASSNWRGRGNTIYF.